These 26 T cell receptor beta chains originate from one sample sequenced in a study of regulatory T cells in long-lasting Graves disease. CDR3 regions were amplified by Arm-PCR using iRepertoire HTBI primers to build TCR beta libraries. TCRdb used MiXCR to reprocess the multiplex PCR reads, holding one entry per CDR3 protein. The repertoire holds approximately 350,000 distinct CDR3 sequences, with 10% to 15% as singletons. Time point of the sample: newly diagnosed GD, antithyroid drugs for less than 3 months. The TCR library was made from RNA extracted from PBMCs. This sample also belongs to another study, concerning T cells in Graves' hyperthyroidism and ophthalmopathy.

The sequences come from peripheral blood mononuclear cells (PBMCs), collected at new diagnosis, from a patient treated with antithyroid drugs. The receptors were gathered from a woman aged 18-35 years with Graves disease.

Regarding this clonotype: This probably arose from a read error, given a far larger clone one base away. The V and J genes are TRBV6-2 or TRBV6-3 and TRBJ1-4; D uncertain. The germline V gene encodes CDR1 MNHEY and CDR2 SVGEGT. The CDR3 has 14 residues. CDR3 residues: CASSPGRANEKLSF. CDR3 nucleotides: TGTGCCAGCAGCCCCGGACGGGCAAATGAAAAACTGTCTTTT.

This clonotype showed up many times. The rearrangement uses TRBV12-3 or TRBV12-4 and TRBJ2-1; the D is unclear. The CDR3 runs to 13 residues. V lost 2 bases to trimming and J lost 10 bases, with 12 bases between them. The CDR3 DNA follows: TGTGCCAGCAGTTTAAGTTATCGCTACGAGCAGTTCTTC. As protein: CASSLSYRYEQFF.

The chain couples TRBV27 to TRBJ2-3, with TRBD2 matching over 7 bases. CDR3 size: 15 residues. In germline, CDR1 is MNHEY, CDR2 SMNVEV (reference sequence). V gave up 3 bases and J gave up 4 bases; unmatched junction bases: 7. The CDR3 DNA reads as TGTGCCAGCAGTTTTGGGGGAGGGCCGGCAGATACGCAGTATTTT. This codes for CASSFGGGPADTQYF.

This clonotype came up many times. This rearrangement joins TRBV20-1 to TRBJ2-7, with D possibly being TRBD1 (6 bases). Germline values: CDR1 DFQATT, CDR2 SNEGSKA (reference sequence). The CDR3 runs 14 residues. V was pared by 7 bases and J by 1 base, with 17 bases between. The CDR3 DNA is TGCAGTGTTACTAGGGGGAGCGCTTCCTACGAGCAGTACTTC. Encoded protein: CSVTRGSASYEQYF.

This clonotype was seen ten or more times. The chain has TRBV6-2 or TRBV6-3 and TRBJ2-5; D remains unclear. The CDR3 totals 16 residues. The V gene lost 2 bases and the J gene lost 6 bases, with 19 bases spanning the gap. The germline gives CDR1 MNHEY, CDR2 SVGEGT. The CDR3 region is CASSYPRTGTRQTQYF. CDR3 DNA sequence: TGTGCCAGCAGTTACCCGAGGACGGGCACGAGGCAGACCCAGTACTTC.

In this sample, this clonotype turned up many times. The rearrangement links TRBV15 to TRBJ1-4, with no clear D. The CDR3 has 15 residues. Germline CDR1 is LNHNV and CDR2 is YYDKDF (reference sequence). Trimming took 1 base from V and 5 from J, leaving 11 bases between them. CDR3: CATSRVVALNEKLFF. The CDR3 DNA follows: TGTGCCACCAGCAGAGTGGTAGCCCTCAATGAAAAACTGTTTTTT.

The CDR3 loop reads CASTQRFGAHGYTF. The CDR3 DNA reads as TGTGCCAGCACCCAAAGGTTCGGGGCCCATGGCTACACCTTC. The V and J genes are TRBV6-1 and TRBJ1-2, with D possibly being TRBD1 (5 bases). V lost 7 bases and J 6 bases, leaving 18 bases between the germline ends. The CDR3 sequence is 14 residues long. CDR1 MNHNS and CDR2 SASEGT come from the germline V gene.

This clonotype was observed many times. The CDR3 DNA sequence: TGTGCCAGCAGCTTAGGACAGGGGGCAGATACGCAGTATTTT. It codes for CASSLGQGADTQYF. The chain recombines TRBV7-9 with TRBJ2-3; 9 nucleotides line up with TRBD1. V lost 1 base to trimming and J lost 4 bases; unmatched junction nucleotides: 0. The V gene's germline CDR1 is SEHNR and CDR2 FQNEAQ (reference sequence). There are 14 residues in the CDR3.

The gene calls are TRBV10-3 and TRBJ2-3; maybe TRBD1 (5 bases). V lost 4 bases to trimming and J lost 0 bases, with 14 bases between them. The CDR3 extends over 16 amino acids. CDR1 and CDR2 (germline): ENHRY, SYGVKD. The CDR3 sequence is CAISGRRGTSTDTQYF. Here the CDR3 DNA reads TGTGCCATCAGTGGGCGAAGGGGAACTAGCACAGATACGCAGTATTTT.

This clonotype was observed a handful of times. V is TRBV2 and J is TRBJ1-1; D remains unclear. Germline CDR1 reads SNHLY; CDR2 reads FYNNEI. V lost 6 bases to trimming and J lost 2 bases, with 13 bases between them. The CDR3 runs to 14 residues. CDR3 region: CASSQDGYNTEAFF. The CDR3 bases are TGTGCCAGCAGCCAGGACGGATATAACACTGAAGCTTTCTTT.

This clonotype was seen many times. The rearrangement uses TRBV6-4 and TRBJ2-1; 9 bases are shared with TRBD2. Trimming took 2 bases from V and 9 from J; bases not matched to a gene: 11. CDR1 and CDR2 from the germline V gene are MRHNA and SNTAGT. The length of the CDR3 is 16 residues. CDR3 DNA sequence: TGTGCCAGCAGTGACAATCGGCGGGAGGGCCTCAGTGAGCAGTTCTTC. Translating it yields CASSDNRREGLSEQFF.

This clonotype has a count of ten or more. The chain recombines TRBV19 with TRBJ2-5; D unclear. With 5 bases removed from V and 2 bases from J, the gap between germline ends came to 12 bases. Germline V gene sequence: CDR1 LNHDA, CDR2 SQIVND (reference sequence). There are 14 residues in the CDR3. The CDR3 region is CASSHGRIQETQYF. The CDR3 DNA reads TGTGCCAGTAGTCACGGACGGATACAAGAGACCCAGTACTTC.

This clonotype was seen many times. The chain links TRBV27 to TRBJ1-2, with D hard to call. The ends were cut back, 1 base at V and 6 bases at J, with 12 bases in the middle. Germline values: CDR1 MNHEY, CDR2 SMNVEV (reference sequence). This CDR3 is 14 amino acids long. The chain's CDR3 is CASSLWGSRDGYTF. The CDR3 DNA is TGTGCCAGCAGTTTATGGGGAAGTCGGGATGGCTACACCTTC.

V is TRBV25-1 and J is TRBJ2-5; 10 nucleotides agree with TRBD2. V lost 3 bases to trimming and J lost 5 bases; unmatched junction nucleotides: 12. Germline V gene lookup returns CDR1 MGHDK and CDR2 SYGVNS. The length of the CDR3 is 17 residues. The CDR3 protein is CASSDPASGGWKETQYF. For the CDR3, the DNA is TGTGCCAGCAGTGACCCCGCTAGCGGGGGATGGAAGGAGACCCAGTACTTC.

This sequence joins TRBV15 and TRBJ2-1; 7 bases are a match to TRBD2. The CDR3 spans 12 residues. Unmatched junction bases numbered 3, after V lost 1 base and J lost 12 bases. Germline CDR1 is LNHNV and CDR2 is YYDKDF (reference sequence). CDR3 region: CATSRGTSAQFF. The CDR3, as DNA: TGTGCCACCAGCAGAGGTACTAGCGCGCAGTTCTTC.

This clonotype was counted only a few times. This chain joins TRBV5-6 and TRBJ2-5; no reliable D call. The CDR3 extends over 15 amino acids. Trimming pared 7 bases from V and 2 bases from J, leaving 18 bases between. From germline, CDR1 is SGHDT and CDR2 YYEEEE. The DNA of the CDR3 is TGTGCCAGCGCCTCCTTGACCGACCGACAAGAGACCCAGTACTTC. Residues: CASASLTDRQETQYF.

There are many counts of this clonotype. The gene calls are TRBV15 and TRBJ2-7; TRBD2 is a possible D gene (5 bases). This CDR3 is built from 14 residues. V shed 0 bases and J shed 4 bases, with 10 bases lying between them. CDR1 LNHNV and CDR2 YYDKDF come from the germline V gene (reference sequence). CDR3 DNA: TGTGCCACCAGCAGAGATATCGGGGTATACGAGCAGTACGTC. This gives the protein CATSRDIGVYEQYV.

In the case of this clonotype: A much larger clonotype is one base distant, so this may be a read error. The chain is built from TRBV10-3 and TRBJ1-2; D unresolved. Germline V lookup: CDR1 ENHRY, CDR2 SYGVKD. V was clipped by 4 bases and J by 2 bases, with 14 bases between them. CDR3 size: 15 residues. The chain's CDR3 is CAISVEPLKNYGYTF. The CDR3, as DNA: TGTGCCATCAGTGTTGAACCTTTAAAAAACTATGGCTACACCTTC.

This clonotype was observed a handful of times. The CDR3 sequence is CSAANLAGGVWGYNEQFF. DNA of the CDR3: TGCAGTGCCGCCAATCTAGCGGGGGGCGTCTGGGGATACAATGAGCAGTTCTTC. The gene calls are TRBV20-1 and TRBJ2-1, with 11 bases fitting TRBD2. The CDR3 totals 18 residues. Trimming cost V 6 bases and J 4 bases; bases outside gene matches: 17. Germline lookup yields CDR1 DFQATT and CDR2 SNEGSKA (reference sequence).

This clonotype was counted between two and nine times. The gene calls are TRBV4-3 and TRBJ2-1; 7 bases fit TRBD2. With 2 bases clipped from V and 0 bases from J, the junction kept 7 bases outside the gene matches. Germline CDR1 LGHNA, CDR2 YSLEER. This CDR3 contains 17 residues. This CDR3 reads CASSQSLAALSYNEQFF. The CDR3 DNA is TGCGCCAGCAGCCAATCTCTAGCGGCCCTCTCCTACAATGAGCAGTTCTTC.

This clonotype has at least ten counts. The chain uses TRBV18 and TRBJ1-2; D not resolved. Germline V CDR1 and CDR2: KGHSH, LQKENI. The CDR3 sequence is 12 residues long. V lost 0 bases, J lost 8 bases, and 7 bases lay in between. This CDR3 is CASSPPGWGYTF. In DNA, the CDR3 is TGTGCCAGCTCACCACCAGGATGGGGCTACACCTTC.

V gene TRBV10-3 combines with J gene TRBJ2-1, with D tentatively TRBD1 (6 bases). There are 13 residues in the CDR3. From germline, CDR1 is ENHRY and CDR2 SYGVKD. V lost 5 bases and J lost 5, with 10 bases in between. CDR3 bases: TGTGCCATCAGTCGGACAGAGAACAATGAGCAGTTCTTC. Protein sequence: CAISRTENNEQFF.

This clonotype has ten or more counts. V gene TRBV20-1 combines with J gene TRBJ1-6; D possibly corresponds to TRBD1 (5 bases). CDR3 length: 15 amino acids. Germline values: CDR1 DFQATT, CDR2 SNEGSKA (reference sequence). V was shortened by 2 bases and J by 7 bases, with 15 bases between the two germline ends. CDR3 loop: CSARWPQGLNSPLHF. CDR3 bases: TGCAGTGCTAGATGGCCCCAGGGATTAAATTCACCCCTCCACTTT.

About this clonotype: A much larger clone sits a single nucleotide away, making a read error possible. V is TRBV5-6 and J is TRBJ1-1; perhaps TRBD1 as D (5 bases). Germline-derived CDR1 and CDR2 are SGHDT and YYEEEE. The CDR3 has 14 amino acids. Deletions cut 2 bases from V and 3 bases from J, with 11 bases between. CDR3 sequence: CASSFVGRDTEAFF. CDR3 nucleotide sequence: TGTGCCAGCAGCTTCGTTGGCAGGGACACTGAAGCTTTCTTT.

This clonotype is a singleton in its sample. This chain connects TRBV7-3 to TRBJ1-6; D is possibly TRBD1 (5 bases). The CDR3 is 14 amino acids. Per germline, CDR1 SGHTA and CDR2 FQGTGA. The ends were cut back, 5 bases at V and 7 bases at J, with 12 bases in the middle. In DNA form, the CDR3 reads TGTGCCAGCAGCCTGCAGGGTGGGAATTCACCCCTCCACTTT. It encodes CASSLQGGNSPLHF.

Turning to this clonotype: This may be a read error, as it is one base from a much larger clone. J is TRBJ1-1 and V is TRBV7-2, with D perhaps matching TRBD1 (5 bases). V was shortened by 1 base and J by 1 base, with 10 bases between the two germline ends. This CDR3 region has 15 residues. Germline lookup yields CDR1 SGHTA and CDR2 FQGNSA. The CDR3: CASSLGLGENTEAFF. The CDR3 bases are TGTGCCAGCAGCTTAGGTCTGGGGGAGAACACTGAAGCTTTCTTT.